Listed below are T cell receptor beta chains from one sample, sequenced in a study of control samples from healthy donors and cancer patients. TCRdb's table, derived via immunoSEQ multiplex PCR, lists solely in-frame clones and lacks some. The sample consists of approximately 100,000 clones, roughly 92% of them appearing once. The sample taken for sequencing was blood. The receptors were gathered from a human donor in good health. The donor label of this sample is uncertain. CDR3s include the opening cysteine and the closing phenylalanine or tryptophan. Fields, in order: CDR3 DNA, CDR3 protein, clone size, D gene, J gene, V gene. A D gene is named only where the DNA matches it firmly. Clone size is given for some rows only: seen once, a few or many times, or a class if the clone is expanded.

TGTGCCACCAGCAGAGAATTAAACACTGAAGCTTTCTTT | CATSRELNTEAFF | NA | NA | TRBJ1-1 | TRBV15
TGTGCCAGCAGCCCTTCTGGGACCTTCTATGGCTACACCTTC | CASSPSGTFYGYTF | NA | NA | TRBJ1-2 | TRBV14
TGTGCCAGCAGCCCCCGATTGCGGCAAGCCAATAACTATGGCTACACCTTC | CASSPRLRQANNYGYTF | NA | NA | TRBJ1-2 | TRBV9
TGTGCCAGCAGCTCGAACCAAGAGACCCAGTACTTC | CASSSNQETQYF | NA | NA | TRBJ2-5 | TRBV6-5
TGTGCCAGCAGTTTATGGCAGACATACAATGAGCAGTTCTTC | CASSLWQTYNEQFF | NA | NA | TRBJ2-1 | TRBV28
TGTGCCACCAGCAGGCAGACAGGGGCTAATGAAAAACTGTTTTTT | CATSRQTGANEKLFF | NA | TRBD1 | TRBJ1-4 | TRBV15
TGCGCCAGCAGCCAACGGGGGGGGGTCCAAGAGACCCAGTACTTC | CASSQRGGVQETQYF | NA | TRBD2 | TRBJ2-5 | TRBV4-3
TGTGCCAGCAGCCAAGGGGCGGGTAATAGGTATGGCTACACCTTC | CASSQGAGNRYGYTF | once | NA | TRBJ1-2 | TRBV3-1/TRBV3-2
TGTGCCAGCAGCTTGGGGGACAGGGGGCCTGGCTACACCTTC | CASSLGDRGPGYTF | NA | TRBD1 | TRBJ1-2 | TRBV5-5
TGTGCCAGCAGTGAAGTTTCCCGGGGCAATCAGCCCCAGCATTTT | CASSEVSRGNQPQHF | NA | NA | TRBJ1-5 | TRBV6-1
TGTGCCAGCAGCCACACTAGCGGGCGGGCTAATGAGCAGTTCTTC | CASSHTSGRANEQFF | NA | TRBD2 | TRBJ2-1 | TRBV13
TGTGCCAGCAGCTTCCTGGGGACCGGGGAGCTGTTTTTT | CASSFLGTGELFF | NA | NA | TRBJ2-2 | TRBV5-5
TGTGCCAGCAGTGACTCGCCGGGGGGGAATGAGCAGTTCTTC | CASSDSPGGNEQFF | NA | TRBD2 | TRBJ2-1 | TRBV6-4
TGTGCCAGCAGCGGGGGCAGTAATAGCAATCAGCCCCAGCATTTT | CASSGGSNSNQPQHF | NA | NA | TRBJ1-5 | TRBV3-1/TRBV3-2
TGTGCCAGCAGTTTATACAGGGAGAATGGCTACACCTTC | CASSLYRENGYTF | NA | NA | TRBJ1-2 | TRBV27
TGTGCCAGCAGCGGCCGGGACAGGGGACAAGAGACCCAGTACTTC | CASSGRDRGQETQYF | NA | TRBD1 | TRBJ2-5 | TRBV5-4
TGTGCCAGCAGAAATCCGGGGTCGGGCCACGAGCAGTACTTC | CASRNPGSGHEQYF | NA | NA | TRBJ2-7 | TRBV27
TGTGCCAGTAGTAGAGGTGACAGGCACTCTGGGGCCAACGTCCTGACTTTC | CASSRGDRHSGANVLTF | NA | NA | TRBJ2-6 | TRBV19
TGTGCCAGCATTCGACTCGGAATGAACACTGAAGCTTTCTTT | CASIRLGMNTEAFF | NA | NA | TRBJ1-1 | TRBV6-5
TGTGCCATCAGTGAGTCGGGGGAGACCCAGTACTTC | CAISESGETQYF | NA | NA | TRBJ2-5 | TRBV10-3
TGTGCCAGCAGTTTAAGGGGGGGCACTGAAGCTTTCTTT | CASSLRGGTEAFF | NA | NA | TRBJ1-1 | TRBV12-3/TRBV12-4
TGTGCCAGCAGCATCGGGGGGGCCCCAAACACCATATATTTT | CASSIGGAPNTIYF | NA | NA | TRBJ1-3 | TRBV9
TGTGCCAGCAATACAGGGGGCTTGACTGAAGCTTTCTTT | CASNTGGLTEAFF | NA | TRBD1 | TRBJ1-1 | TRBV2
TGTGCCAGCAGAGCCCGCTTCTACAGGGAAAGCAATCAGCCCCAGCATTTT | CASRARFYRESNQPQHF | NA | NA | TRBJ1-5 | TRBV28
TGCAGCGTTTGGACAGGGGGGGGCGGGGAGACCCAGTACTTC | CSVWTGGGGETQYF | NA | TRBD1 | TRBJ2-5 | TRBV29-1
TGTGCCAGCAGCCAAGGGACTAGCGGGGGGCAGTACGGTGGGCAGTTCTTC | CASSQGTSGGQYGGQFF | few | TRBD2 | TRBJ2-1 | TRBV3-1/TRBV3-2
TGTGCCAGCAGTTACAGGCCGGGGCTGAACACTGAAGCTTTCTTT | CASSYRPGLNTEAFF | NA | NA | TRBJ1-1 | TRBV6-5
TGTGCCAGCAGCCAACGGACTAGCGGAGTCACAGATACGCAGTATTTT | CASSQRTSGVTDTQYF | NA | TRBD2 | TRBJ2-3 | TRBV3-1/TRBV3-2
TGTGCCAGCGGGGCGGGGGGGGCCGATACGCAGTATTTT | CASGAGGADTQYF | NA | TRBD2 | TRBJ2-3 | TRBV6-7
TGTGCCAGCAGCGTAGAGGTGGGAGAGACCCAGTACTTC | CASSVEVGETQYF | few | NA | TRBJ2-5 | TRBV9
TGCGCCAGCAGCCAAGATATCGGCAGGGCAAGGACTGAAGCTTTCTTT | CASSQDIGRARTEAFF | NA | NA | TRBJ1-1 | TRBV4-3
TGTGCCAGCAGCCGCGGCAGACAGGGACACACCGGGGAGCTGTTTTTT | CASSRGRQGHTGELFF | NA | TRBD1 | TRBJ2-2 | TRBV3-1/TRBV3-2
TGTGCCAGCAGCCAACGGCGGGGGAAAGAGACCCAGTACTTC | CASSQRRGKETQYF | once | TRBD2 | TRBJ2-5 | TRBV3-1/TRBV3-2
TGTGCCAGCAGCCAGGGGCCCTACGAGCAGTACTTC | CASSQGPYEQYF | once | NA | TRBJ2-7 | TRBV6-5
TGTGCCAGCAGCTTTAACACCTACTCGAGCTCTGGGGCCAACGTCCTGACTTTC | CASSFNTYSSSGANVLTF | NA | NA | TRBJ2-6 | TRBV11-2
TGTGCCAGCAGCCACTCGAGTCGGCCCCAGCATTTT | CASSHSSRPQHF | NA | NA | TRBJ1-5 | TRBV6-6
TGCGCCAGCAGCTTGGTGTCAGGGGGTCTCAATGAGCAGTTCTTC | CASSLVSGGLNEQFF | NA | TRBD1 | TRBJ2-1 | TRBV5-1
TGTGCCATCAGTGACGGTCAGGGAAAAGATGAGCAGTTCTTC | CAISDGQGKDEQFF | NA | NA | TRBJ2-1 | TRBV10-3
TGTGCCAGCAGCGGAATAAAGACAGTCACTGAAGCTTTCTTT | CASSGIKTVTEAFF | NA | NA | TRBJ1-1 | TRBV9
TGTGCCAGCAGTGTCGCGCAGGGGGAGGCTAATGAGCAGTTCTTC | CASSVAQGEANEQFF | NA | NA | TRBJ2-1 | TRBV6-4
TGTGCCAGCAGCTTGGCCGAGTGGGGTTCACCCCTCCACTTT | CASSLAEWGSPLHF | NA | NA | TRBJ1-6 | TRBV5-6
TGTGCCAGCAGGGAAGGGGGAGCGGGTACCTACAATGAGCAGTTCTTC | CASREGGAGTYNEQFF | NA | NA | TRBJ2-1 | TRBV6-1